This entry describes one T cell receptor beta chain. The sample originates from a study of identical twins. TCRdb re-called the 5' RACE reads with MiXCR, one entry per CDR3 protein. The repertoire includes nearly 900,000 distinct CDR3 sequences, 9% to 15% of them detected once, and around 1.5% sits in the top ten. The germline gives CDR1 KGHDR, CDR2 SFDVKD. The ends lost 3 bases at V and 4 bases at J; junction bases unmatched: 8. The CDR3 consists of 15 residues. The same data also contributed to another study, on yellow fever vaccine responses in identical twins.

The clonotype originates from a woman aged 18-29 years in good health. The sequenced sample was PBMCs. The chain has TRBV24-1 and TRBJ2-7; 7 bases map to TRBD1. This CDR3 reads CATSDPRDRQYEQYF. CDR3 bases: TGTGCCACCAGTGATCCCCGGGACAGACAATACGAGCAGTACTTC.